These T cell receptor beta chains were read from a single sample in a study of response to subunit inactivated influenza vaccine. TCRdb recomputed calls from the RT-PCR reads with MiXCR, one row per CDR3 protein. Seen here are fewer than 400,000 distinct CDR3 sequences, just over 20% observed once, and the top ten hold roughly a tenth. Sequencing used PBMCs from blood, obtained 21 months after vaccination. All receptors come from a man aged 50-75 years who received an inactivated influenza vaccine. Both conserved end residues are part of each CDR3. Each record gives: V gene, J gene, clone size, D gene, CDR3 DNA, CDR3 protein. D genes are given only for firm matches. Some rows have no size entry. The others give once, few or many, or a class for an expanded clone.

TRBV6-1	TRBJ1-2	.	.	TGTGGATCGGGCGGCAGGGGACGGAGTGGCTACACCTTC	CGSGGRGRSGYTF
TRBV4-1	TRBJ1-5	.	.	TGCGCCAGCAGCCAAGAAGGCAACAGCCGTCATCAGCCCCAGCATTTT	CASSQEGNSRHQPQHF
TRBV6-5	TRBJ1-4	few	.	TGTGCCAGCAGTTACGACCTTGGGGAGGAAAAACTGTTTTTT	CASSYDLGEEKLFF
TRBV7-2	TRBJ2-1	.	TRBD2	TGTGCCAGCAATATAGCGGGAGTGAGGAACAATGAGCAGTTCTTC	CASNIAGVRNNEQFF
TRBV19	TRBJ1-2	few	.	TGTGCCAGTAGTATAACTACGAGCGGCTACACCTTC	CASSITTSGYTF
TRBV7-9	TRBJ1-1	few	.	TGTGCCAGCAGCTTGGGTTTAGGGACGAACACTGAAGCTTTCTTT	CASSLGLGTNTEAFF
TRBV28	TRBJ2-7	few	.	TGTGCCAGCACCCTCCCAGGGTTCGGGGAGCAGTACTTC	CASTLPGFGEQYF
TRBV4-1	TRBJ2-2	many	TRBD2	TGCGCCAGCAGCCAGGGACTAGCGGTCCACGCGAACACCGGGGAGCTGTTTTTT	CASSQGLAVHANTGELFF
TRBV5-1	TRBJ2-5	.	.	TGCGCCAGCAGCGAGGTAATGGGGACGGACCAAGAGACCCAGTACTTC	CASSEVMGTDQETQYF
TRBV20-1	TRBJ2-3	many	.	TGCAGTGCTGCCCAGGGTAGCAGCACAGATACGCAGTATTTT	CSAAQGSSTDTQYF